Following are 2 T cell receptor beta chains from one sample sequenced in a study of shared clonotypes between healthy human individuals. Sequenced by immunoSEQ multiplex PCR; TCRdb stores in-frame clones only, minus some. The top ten hold 20% to 25% of the sample, which has about 120,000 clones, approximately 70% seen once. What was sequenced was memory CD8+ T cells sorted from blood. Indicated subset: CD45RO+ cells pooled with CCR7-negative TemRA cells. The receptors stem from a woman aged 25-40 years in good health.

As for this clone: The same CDR3 is also encoded by other DNA sequences in this sample. The chain is built from TRBV18 and TRBJ1-5; D might be TRBD1 (5 bases). Trimming removed 2 bases at V and 1 base at J, with 12 bases between. The germline V gene has CDR1 KGHSH and CDR2 LQKENI. The CDR3 sequence is 16 residues long. The CDR3 sequence is CASSPSAQGSNQPQHF. The CDR3 nucleotides are TGTGCCAGCTCACCATCTGCCCAGGGCAGCAATCAGCCCCAGCATTTT.

This clone showed up just a few times. The CDR3 is CASSPGIGTGHGEQYF. The CDR3 nucleotides read TGTGCCAGCAGCCCCGGGATCGGGACAGGGCACGGCGAGCAGTACTTC. The gene calls are TRBV7-6 and TRBJ2-7; 9 bases match TRBD1. The length of the CDR3 is 16 residues. Germline lookup yields CDR1 SGHVS and CDR2 FNYEAQ. The trim removed 5 bases at V and 6 bases at J, leaving 14 bases unmatched.